The 18 T cell receptor beta chains reported below all come from one sample, sequenced in a study of cytomegalovirus exposure and HLA in healthy donors. The primer mix had 60 Vbeta and 13 Jbeta primers. Clones were sequenced by immunoSEQ multiplex PCR, and TCRdb holds only the in-frame ones, with some missing. This repertoire shows 150,000 to 200,000 clones, around 79% found once; its top ten account for under 0.6%. Sequencing used PBMCs. All receptors derive from a woman in her forties or fifties in good health and CMV-seronegative.

The chain uses TRBV28 and TRBJ2-1, with D possibly matching TRBD2 (6 bases). Germline values: CDR1 MDHEN, CDR2 SYDVKM. The CDR3 sequence is 15 residues long. Trimming stripped 2 bases from V and 3 bases from J, with 11 bases between. This CDR3 is CASSLIGGDYNEQFF. The CDR3 region has the DNA TGTGCCAGCAGTTTAATCGGGGGTGACTACAATGAGCAGTTCTTC.

The chain uses TRBV7-9 and TRBJ1-2, with 7 nucleotides matching TRBD1. The CDR3 runs to 16 residues. With V trimmed by 3 bases and J by 6 bases, 13 bases remained unmatched. Germline V gene data show CDR1 as SEHNR and CDR2 as FQNEAQ (reference sequence). As DNA, the CDR3 is TGTGCCAGCAGCTTTGGTCTTTTTGGACAGGTTGATGGCTACACCTTC. Translation: CASSFGLFGQVDGYTF.

The chain links TRBV5-1 to TRBJ2-7, with 16 bases identical to TRBD2. V lost 3 bases to trimming and J lost 5 bases; unmatched junction nucleotides: 8. This CDR3 region has 17 residues. Germline CDR1 and CDR2: SGHRS and YFSETQ. CDR3 sequence reads: CASSSGLAGGPVDEQYF. The CDR3 bases are TGCGCCAGCAGCTCGGGACTAGCGGGGGGGCCGGTGGACGAGCAGTACTTC.

This clone was detected a few times. The chain has TRBV7-7 and TRBJ2-5, with 7 bases that match TRBD1. This CDR3 contains 13 residues. The V gene end was trimmed by 5 bases and the J gene end by 2 bases; junction bases not matched to a gene: 2. Germline V CDR1 and CDR2: SSHAT, FNYEAQ (reference sequence). CDR3 amino acids: CASSTDRQETQYF. CDR3 bases: TGTGCCAGCAGCACGGACAGGCAAGAGACCCAGTACTTC.

The chain links TRBV4-1 to TRBJ2-3; D perhaps matches TRBD2 (6 bases). Germline assignment: CDR1 MGHRA and CDR2 YSYEKL. There are 15 residues in the CDR3. V lost 1 base and J lost 4, with 12 bases in between. The CDR3 here is CASSQVLTSPDTQYF. DNA for the CDR3: TGCGCCAGCAGCCAAGTCCTCACTAGCCCAGATACGCAGTATTTT.

The genes are TRBV25-1 and TRBJ1-4; 7 positions agree with TRBD1. The CDR3 sequence is 14 residues long. The V gene's germline CDR1 is MGHDK and CDR2 SYGVNS. The J segment lost 11 bases and the V segment lost 7 bases, leaving 13 bases of the junction unmatched. The CDR3 sequence: CASTDRINPEKLFF. The CDR3 nucleotides read TGTGCCAGCACGGACAGGATTAACCCTGAGAAACTGTTTTTT.

As for this clone: Compared with germline, one end of the junction differs, possibly owing to a read error. This sequence joins TRBV7-7 and TRBJ2-1; the D gene is possibly TRBD2 (5 bases). This CDR3 contains 14 residues. From germline, CDR1 is SSHAT and CDR2 FNYEAQ (reference sequence). CDR3 DNA sequence: TGTGCTAGCAGCCGAAGGACCGGGGACAATGAGCAGTTCTTC. Translating gives CASSRRTGDNEQFF.

The J gene is TRBJ1-2, the V gene TRBV20-1; 7 nucleotides align to TRBD1. CDR1 and CDR2 (germline): DFQATT, SNEGSKA (reference sequence). There are 11 residues in the CDR3. J gave up 8 bases and V 5 bases, and 5 bases lay outside the gene matches. The CDR3 loop reads CSAGDSRGYTF. The CDR3 DNA is TGCAGTGCTGGGGACAGTAGGGGCTACACCTTC.

This chain links TRBV6-1 with TRBJ2-7; 8 bases line up with TRBD2. From germline, CDR1 is MNHNS and CDR2 SASEGT. After removal of 1 base from V and 7 bases from J, the junction contained 6 bases not matched to a gene. There are 14 residues in the CDR3. CDR3 residues: CASSEGRPSGEQYF. For the CDR3, the DNA is TGTGCCAGCAGTGAAGGACGGCCTAGCGGGGAGCAGTACTTC.

The chain has TRBV5-1 and TRBJ2-1; TRBD2 aligns across 7 bases. Germline-derived CDR1 and CDR2 are SGHRS and YFSETQ. The CDR3 contains 19 residues. The V segment lost 2 bases and the J segment 10 bases; nucleotides outside the gene matches: 24. CDR3 residues: CASSFNIGGGNNDFREQFF. In DNA form, the CDR3 reads TGCGCCAGCAGCTTCAACATTGGGGGGGGTAACAATGATTTTCGGGAGCAGTTCTTC. Combining the CDR3 with reference TRBV5-1 and TRBJ2-1 gives the whole variable domain KAGVTQTPRYLIKTRGQQVTLSCSPISGHRSVSWYQQTPGQGLQFLFEYFSETQRNKGNFPGRFSGRQFSNSRSEMNVSTLELGDSALYLCASSFNIGGGNNDFREQFFGPGTRLTVL.

The J gene is TRBJ2-2, the V gene TRBV30, with a possible D match to TRBD2 (5 bases). Germline assignment: CDR1 GTSNPN and CDR2 SVGIG (reference sequence). V lost 5 bases to trimming and J lost 8 bases, with 30 bases between them. The CDR3 sequence is 18 residues long. The CDR3 region has the DNA TGTGCCTGGGTTCCGAATCTATCCCGGGATCTCAAACGGGGGGAGCTGTTTTTT. This encodes CAWVPNLSRDLKRGELFF.

The rearrangement links TRBV28 to TRBJ2-7, with 10 bases lining up with TRBD2. CDR1 and CDR2 from the germline V gene are MDHEN and SYDVKM. The trim removed 7 bases at V and 3 bases at J, leaving 9 bases unmatched. This CDR3 contains 15 residues. The CDR3 here is CASTLGLAGVYEQYF. The CDR3 bases are TGTGCCAGCACTCTGGGTCTAGCGGGGGTCTACGAGCAGTACTTC.

This clone was seen a single time. V usage is TRBV27 and J usage is TRBJ2-1; possible D gene TRBD1, 5 bases. Germline CDR1 reads MNHEY; CDR2 reads SMNVEV (reference sequence). The CDR3 is made up of 14 amino acids. Trimming left V 5 bases short and J 9 bases short, with 17 bases between. The CDR3 bases are TGTGCCAGCAGTCCTAATCTAGGGGTGATTGAGCAGTTCTTC. It is translated as CASSPNLGVIEQFF.

This rearrangement joins TRBV9 to TRBJ2-2; 8 bases are a match to TRBD1. Germline CDR1 SGDLS, CDR2 YYNGEE. The CDR3 length is 15 residues. V lost 4 bases to trimming and J lost 5 bases; unmatched junction nucleotides: 7. Here the CDR3 DNA reads TGTGCCAGCAGCATAGGACAGGGTGGTACCGGGGAGCTGTTTTTT. Encoded protein: CASSIGQGGTGELFF.

J is TRBJ2-4 and V is TRBV4-3; 12 bases line up with TRBD2. Germline loops: CDR1 LGHNA, CDR2 YSLEER. This CDR3 comprises 15 residues. The junction had 4 bases not matched to a gene; V was cut back by 0 bases and J by 10 bases. CDR3 region: CASSQDRLAGGIQYF. The DNA of the CDR3 is TGCGCCAGCAGCCAAGATCGCCTAGCGGGGGGGATTCAGTACTTC.

The rearrangement links TRBV9 to TRBJ2-1, with 10 bases aligning to TRBD2. Germline V gene lookup returns CDR1 SGDLS and CDR2 YYNGEE. With 4 bases clipped from V and 4 bases from J, the junction kept 17 bases outside the gene matches. CDR3 length: 19 residues. The CDR3 nucleotides read TGTGCCAGCAGCCCCCATTTTAGGACTAGCGGAGGTCAGTACAATGAGCAGTTCTTC. Translated, it gives CASSPHFRTSGGQYNEQFF.

This clone has more than one count but fewer than ten. The V call is TRBV7-6, the J call TRBJ2-1; 7 bases are shared with TRBD2. This CDR3 comprises 17 residues. Trimming cost V 5 bases and J 2 bases; bases outside gene matches: 12. Germline V gene lookup returns CDR1 SGHVS and CDR2 FNYEAQ. The DNA of the CDR3 is TGTGCCAGCAGCCCCTATCAGCCCGGGAGGACCTACAATGAGCAGTTCTTC. This sequence encodes CASSPYQPGRTYNEQFF. Full variable domain (missing parts from reference TRBV7-6 and TRBJ2-1): GAGVSQSPRYKVTKRGQDVALRCDPISGHVSLYWYRQALGQGPEFLTYFNYEAQQDKSGLPNDRFSAERPEGSISTLTIQRTEQRDSAMYRCASSPYQPGRTYNEQFFGPGTRLTVL.

This CDR3 reads CASSPLSGVNTEAFF. DNA for the CDR3: TGTGCCAGCAGCCCTTTATCAGGGGTGAACACTGAAGCTTTCTTT. The V and J genes are TRBV7-9 and TRBJ1-1; D may be TRBD1 (6 bases). V was trimmed by 5 bases and J by 0 bases, leaving 13 bases between them. CDR3 length: 15 amino acids. Germline CDR1 reads SEHNR; CDR2 reads FQNEAQ (reference sequence).